This TCR beta chain was recovered during a study of blood T cell repertoires in COVID-19. Repertoires were generated with immunoSEQ multiplex PCR, while TCRdb's copy carries only in-frame clones and drops some. The sample lists approximately 110,000 clones, more than 80% occurring once. This clone was found a few times. The CDR3 sequence is 18 residues long. Losses at the gene ends were 3 bases for V and 7 bases for J; bases not matched to a gene: 17. The germline V gene has CDR1 MGHDK and CDR2 SYGVNS. The TCR originated in a human donor in a cohort sampled during active COVID-19. J is TRBJ2-1 and V is TRBV25-1, with TRBD1 identical over 8 bases. The sequenced material came from peripheral blood. This CDR3 reads CASSEPPQGASPKNEQFF. DNA of the CDR3: TGTGCCAGCAGTGAGCCACCCCAGGGGGCCTCTCCTAAGAATGAGCAGTTCTTC.